A selection of T cell receptor beta chains follows, all from one sample in a study of blood T cell repertoires in COVID-19. Here immunoSEQ multiplex PCR was the method, and the copy in TCRdb shows in-frame clones only, minus some. The repertoire holds some 98,000 clones, with approximately 79% as singletons. Sequencing was done on a sample of peripheral blood. These receptor sequences come from a man between 65 and 85 years old with active or convalescent COVID-19. Both conserved end residues are trimmed from each CDR3.

V gene,J gene,CDR3 protein
TRBV27,TRBJ1-6,ASSLYSPGIYNSPLH
TRBV7-3,TRBJ2-1,ASSLSGGGIYEQF
TRBV5-4,TRBJ2-5,ASSLAGVGSVNQETQY
TRBV10-2,TRBJ2-7,ATLAGGGFYEQY
TRBV7-9,TRBJ2-3,ASSSQGLPTDTQY
TRBV29-1,TRBJ2-5,SVRVVSTQY
TRBV6-5,TRBJ1-1,ASGKGVTEAF
TRBV18,TRBJ2-3,ASSDSASTDTQY
TRBV5-5,TRBJ1-1,ASSSQGIASTEAF
TRBV19,TRBJ1-5,ASSISRGQPQH
TRBV15,TRBJ2-4,ATSYYTGGLAKNIQY
TRBV5-3,TRBJ1-6,ARTQGTNSPLH
TRBV10-3,TRBJ1-1,AISESGGMNTEAF
TRBV5-1,TRBJ1-2,ASSLAGDRTNGYT
TRBV12-3/TRBV12-4,TRBJ2-6,ASSPTLLVVLT
TRBV5-1,TRBJ2-2,ASGPENTGELF
TRBV27,TRBJ2-7,ASSTLPGTTRLHYEQY